Sequencing of this T cell receptor beta chain was carried out in a study of blood T cell repertoires in COVID-19. Study information: Samples representing acute and convalescent COVID-19 were sourced from the United States, Italy and Spain.

How the authors handled the data: Estimated nucleated cell counts came from reference gene primer amplification. The repertoire was sequenced with immunoSEQ multiplex PCR; TCRdb's copy has only in-frame clones and lacks some. For V, J and clone size, that table is used; D and trimming come from the DNA. This table holds about 270,000 clones, about four fifths found once. The CDR3 is 17 amino acids. V shed 2 bases, J shed 2 bases, and the junction held 7 bases outside the gene matches. CDR1 GTSNPN and CDR2 SVGIG come from the germline V gene (reference sequence). The J gene is TRBJ1-4, the V gene TRBV30; TRBD1 agrees at 11 bases. This TCR was sampled from a man older than 75 with acute or convalescent COVID-19. Sequences were obtained from peripheral blood. CDR3 bases: TGTGCCTGGAGTATAACTGGACAGGGGGCGACTAATGAAAAACTGTTTTTT. Translation gives CAWSITGQGATNEKLFF.